The T cell receptor beta chain described here comes from a study of blood T cell repertoires in COVID-19. Turning to the study itself: Samples taken during acute and convalescent COVID-19 were collected in the United States, Italy and Spain.

How the authors handled the data: Nucleated cell counts were estimated from reference gene primer amplification. Profiling relied on immunoSEQ multiplex PCR, and the TCRdb table lists in-frame clones only, not all of them. V and J calls plus clone size are reproduced from that table; the DNA served to infer D and trimming. This sample has about 130,000 clones; about nine tenths occur once, and the top ten carry roughly 4.8%. This CDR3 has 14 amino acids. Germline CDR1 reads MDHEN; CDR2 reads SYDVKM. This sequence was found in a man between 60 and 70 years old with COVID-19, enrolled during active disease. J is TRBJ1-2 and V is TRBV28; TRBD1 is a possible D gene (5 bases). Sequencing used peripheral blood. The CDR3 region has the DNA TGTGTCGCAGGGCGGGAGGCAGGGAACTATGGCTACACCTTC. This sequence encodes CVAGREAGNYGYTF.